The rows below give T cell receptor beta chains drawn from one sample of a study of T cell responses to AZD1222 COVID-19 vaccine. Sequenced by immunoSEQ multiplex PCR; TCRdb stores in-frame clones only, minus some. This sample carries around 100,000 clones, roughly 91% of them seen once, and the ten largest clones take about 50%. Sample: peripheral blood, taken on day 0 of AZD1222 vaccination. These receptor sequences come from an adult in good health. The CDR3 runs from the conserved cysteine through the conserved F or W. D genes are given only for firm matches. Clone size is stated in some rows and not others, as once, few, many or a class when expanded.

.,TRBV5-1,TRBJ2-1,.,TGCGCCAGCAGCCAGGGACCCCAGGGTGAGCAGTTCTTC,CASSQGPQGEQFF
TRBD2,TRBV2,TRBJ2-7,once,TGTGCCAGCGTAGTGGGAGGGAGTGACTACGAGCAGTACTTC,CASVVGGSDYEQYF
.,TRBV27,TRBJ1-4,.,TGTGCCAGCAGTTTAGATAGGCCTGCAACTAATGAAAAACTGTTTTTT,CASSLDRPATNEKLFF
.,TRBV28,TRBJ1-2,.,TGTGCCAGCCGAACCCAAGCAGGGCCCGGGGGCCACACCTTC,CASRTQAGPGGHTF
.,TRBV24-1,TRBJ2-5,.,TGTGCCACCAGTGTAAGGGGGGATGGCCCAGAGACCCAGTACTTC,CATSVRGDGPETQYF
TRBD1,TRBV10-3,TRBJ1-3,.,TGTGCCATCAGTGGACCCGGGGGGACAGATTCTGGAAACACCATATATTTT,CAISGPGGTDSGNTIYF
.,TRBV15,TRBJ1-2,.,TGTGCCACCAGCAGGGGGGACTTGTCTAACTATGGCTACACCTTC,CATSRGDLSNYGYTF
TRBD1,TRBV19,TRBJ1-5,.,TGTGCCAGTAGGGACGGACAGGGGGGGATTTATCAGCCCCAGCATTTT,CASRDGQGGIYQPQHF
TRBD1,TRBV28,TRBJ1-2,.,TGTGCCAGCAGTGCGGCCCGGACAGGGGGCTCCTATGGCTACACCTTC,CASSAARTGGSYGYTF
.,TRBV6-5,TRBJ2-2,.,TGTGCCAGCAGCATAGAGCTTTCCACCGGGGAGCTGTTTTTT,CASSIELSTGELFF
TRBD1,TRBV5-1,TRBJ2-1,.,TGCGCCAGCAGCTTGGGTCCAGGGGGCAATGAGCAGTTCTTC,CASSLGPGGNEQFF
TRBD2,TRBV15,TRBJ2-7,few,TGTGCCACCAGCAGAGATCCGGCGGGAGCGGGCTACTTC,CATSRDPAGAGYF
.,TRBV12-3/TRBV12-4,TRBJ2-4,.,TGTGCCAGCAGGGCCCAAGAGGCAAACATTCAGTACTTC,CASRAQEANIQYF
.,TRBV7-3,TRBJ2-3,.,TGTGCCAGCAGCTGGACTATCACAGATACGCAGTATTTT,CASSWTITDTQYF
.,TRBV27,TRBJ2-1,once,TGTGCCAGCCGTTGGTTTAACGGCAGGGACTCCTACAATGAGCAGTTCTTC,CASRWFNGRDSYNEQFF
.,TRBV28,TRBJ2-4,.,TGTGCCAGCAGTTCCGGGTGGGGGGCCAAAAACATTCAGTACTTC,CASSSGWGAKNIQYF
.,TRBV28,TRBJ1-1,once,TGTGCCACCACGTATCGGACTGAAGCTTTCTTT,CATTYRTEAFF
.,TRBV7-8,TRBJ1-4,.,TGTGCCAGCAGCGTACAGGGAGGCGAAAAACTGTTTTTT,CASSVQGGEKLFF
.,TRBV29-1,TRBJ1-3,.,TGCAGCGCGTCCTTCTCTGGAAACACCATATATTTT,CSASFSGNTIYF
.,TRBV29-1,TRBJ2-3,.,TGCAGCAGTCGACAGGGCACAGATACGCAGTATTTT,CSSRQGTDTQYF
.,TRBV6-4,TRBJ2-2,.,TGTGCCAGCAGTGACCCGAACACCGGGGAGCTGTTTTTT,CASSDPNTGELFF
TRBD2,TRBV28,TRBJ2-1,.,TGTGCCAGCAGTTTAGGGACTAGCGGGAGGCAGGAGCAGTTCTTC,CASSLGTSGRQEQFF
TRBD2,TRBV5-4,TRBJ2-7,.,TGTGCCAGCAGTTACGGGACTAACCCCTACGAGCAGTACTTC,CASSYGTNPYEQYF
TRBD1,TRBV11-1,TRBJ2-7,once,TGTGCCAGCAGCTTGGGGACAGCCTACGAGCAGTACTTC,CASSLGTAYEQYF
TRBD1,TRBV10-1,TRBJ2-1,.,TGCGCCAGCAGTGCTGCCGTTCTAGGGGGCGCGCAGTTCTTC,CASSAAVLGGAQFF
.,TRBV14,TRBJ1-1,.,TGTGCCAGCAGCCACAATTGGAACACTGAAGCTTTCTTT,CASSHNWNTEAFF
.,TRBV3-1/TRBV3-2,TRBJ2-5,.,TGTGCCAGCAGCCAAGATTCCCCTGGGTGTCTATGGCTCCAAGAGACCCAGTACTTC,CASSQDSPGCLWLQETQYF
TRBD1,TRBV2,TRBJ1-2,few,TGTGCCAGCAGTGATCTGCGGGGACAGTCTAACAACTATGGCTACACCTTC,CASSDLRGQSNNYGYTF
TRBD2,TRBV4-2,TRBJ2-7,.,TGTGCCAGCAGCCAGACGGGAGGGTCTAGCGGCTCCTACGAGCAGTACTTC,CASSQTGGSSGSYEQYF
.,TRBV18,TRBJ1-5,.,TGTGCCAGCTCACCCTCCTTCGGGGGCTTGTCAACGAATCAGCCCCAGCATTTT,CASSPSFGGLSTNQPQHF
.,TRBV5-1,TRBJ2-7,.,TGCGCCAGCAGCTTGGAACTGGCCTACGAGCAGTACTTC,CASSLELAYEQYF
TRBD2,TRBV14,TRBJ2-1,.,TGTGCCAGCAGCCCGGGACTAGCGGGAGGTCTCAATGAGCAGTTCTTC,CASSPGLAGGLNEQFF
.,TRBV7-9,TRBJ2-1,.,TGTGCCAGCAGCTTAGCGGGGGGCGGGAGCAATGAGCAGTTCTTC,CASSLAGGGSNEQFF
TRBD1,TRBV3-1/TRBV3-2,TRBJ2-1,.,TGTGCCAGCAGCCAGATACAGGGGGAGCAGTTCTTC,CASSQIQGEQFF
TRBD1,TRBV6-6,TRBJ2-7,once,TGTGCCAGCAGTCAGGACAGGGTAGCCTACGAGCAGTACTTC,CASSQDRVAYEQYF
.,TRBV7-9,TRBJ2-3,once,TGTGCCAGCAGCTCGCTCCGGGGAGATACGCAGTATTTT,CASSSLRGDTQYF
.,TRBV6-5,TRBJ2-1,.,TGTGCCAGCAGTTCCACTAGGGACTCCTACAATGAGCAGTTCTTC,CASSSTRDSYNEQFF
TRBD1,TRBV14,TRBJ2-1,.,TGTGCCAGCAGCGCAGGGGGAGTAGGTAATGAGCAGTTCTTC,CASSAGGVGNEQFF
TRBD2,TRBV6-5,TRBJ2-3,.,TGTGCCAGCAGAAGCGGGAGGGCCGGCACAGATACGCAGTATTTT,CASRSGRAGTDTQYF
.,TRBV27,TRBJ1-5,.,TGTGCCAGCAGTACAGCGAACAATCAGCCCCAGCATTTT,CASSTANNQPQHF
TRBD2,TRBV9,TRBJ2-2,.,TGTGCCAGCAGCATACGAGGACTAGCGGGAAGACGTACCGGGGAGCTGTTTTTT,CASSIRGLAGRRTGELFF
TRBD1,TRBV18,TRBJ2-7,.,TGTGCCAGCTCAATCGACAGGGAACGGGCCTACGAGCAGTACTTC,CASSIDRERAYEQYF
TRBD2,TRBV2,TRBJ2-3,.,TGTGCCAGCAGTGATGAGGGACTAGCAGGAGATACGCAGTATTTT,CASSDEGLAGDTQYF
.,TRBV28,TRBJ1-5,.,TGTGCCAGCAGTTTACGGGCAGGAAGCAATCAGCCCCAGCATTTT,CASSLRAGSNQPQHF
.,TRBV9,TRBJ1-2,few,TGTGCCAGCAGCGTTGGAGGGTCTGACGGCTACACCTTC,CASSVGGSDGYTF